Listed below are T cell receptor beta chains from one sample, sequenced in a study of OX40 agonist ivuxolimab in advanced cancers. Sequenced by immunoSEQ multiplex PCR; TCRdb stores in-frame clones only, minus some. The sample consists of approximately 34,000 clones, 81% of them appearing once. Sequenced material: CD4+ or CD8+ T cells sorted from blood, taken in a trial of the OX40 agonist ivuxolimab. These receptors all stem from an adult with an advanced solid tumor such as melanoma, head and neck, liver or kidney cancer. Each CDR3 is given with its conserved first and last residue. The order of the fields is clone size, J gene, D gene, V gene, CDR3 length, CDR3 DNA, CDR3 protein. The D gene is left open where the match is weak. Not every row has a clone size; where given, it reads once, few, many or a size class.

NA,TRBJ1-5,NA,TRBV5-5,14,TGTGCCAGCAGCCCATGGGGTTATAATCAGCCCCAGCATTTT,CASSPWGYNQPQHF
NA,TRBJ2-7,NA,TRBV7-3,14,TGTGCCAGCAGCCCCACACTGGGACTGGGCGAGCAGTACTTC,CASSPTLGLGEQYF
once,TRBJ2-3,TRBD2,TRBV5-4,17,TGTGCCAGCAGCTTGGGGCTAGCGGGAGAGGGCACAGATACGCAGTATTTT,CASSLGLAGEGTDTQYF
NA,TRBJ1-1,TRBD1,TRBV2,14,TGTGCCAGCAAGACAGGGGGCTCGAACACTGAAGCTTTCTTT,CASKTGGSNTEAFF
NA,TRBJ2-5,NA,TRBV4-2,16,TGTGCCAGCAGCCAAGGGTCGGGGGATTTACAAGAGACCCAGTACTTC,CASSQGSGDLQETQYF
once,TRBJ1-3,NA,TRBV9,16,TGTGCCAGCAGCGTGGGGACACCCGGCCCTGGAAACACCATATATTTT,CASSVGTPGPGNTIYF
NA,TRBJ2-1,TRBD1,TRBV27,15,TGTGCCAGCAGTTTATCCGGGACAGGGAGGCAATGGAGGCTCTTC,CASSLSGTGRQWRLF
NA,TRBJ1-3,NA,TRBV29-1,14,TGCAGCGTTGAAGATGGTGGTGGTGGAAACACCATATATTTT,CSVEDGGGGNTIYF
few,TRBJ1-5,NA,TRBV7-2,15,TGTGCCAGCAGCTTAATGACAGGCTTCAATCAGCCCCAGCATTTT,CASSLMTGFNQPQHF
NA,TRBJ2-3,TRBD2,TRBV5-1,16,TGCGCCAGCAGGGACCCGGCTAGCGGGAGCACAGATACGCAGTATTTT,CASRDPASGSTDTQYF
NA,TRBJ1-6,NA,TRBV19,14,TGTGCCAGTAGTATCCTGGAATATAATTCACCCCTCCACTTT,CASSILEYNSPLHF
few,TRBJ2-3,TRBD2,TRBV5-1,16,TGCGCCAGCAGCCGGAGTGGGACTAGCCGCACAGATACGCAGTATTTT,CASSRSGTSRTDTQYF
NA,TRBJ1-6,TRBD1,TRBV10-3,14,TGTGCCATCAGTGAAGGACAGGGTGATTCACCCCTCCACTTT,CAISEGQGDSPLHF
NA,TRBJ1-4,TRBD1,TRBV5-5,18,TGTGCCAGCAGATCAAACTACTGGAACAGGGGGGCGGATGAAAAACTGTTTTTT,CASRSNYWNRGADEKLFF
NA,TRBJ2-1,NA,TRBV5-1,12,TGCGCCACCTCGATTCAGGGTCCTGAGCAGTTCTTC,CATSIQGPEQFF
NA,TRBJ1-1,TRBD1,TRBV9,15,TGTGCCAGCAGCGTCCGACCGGGACAGGGGGCTGAAGCTTTCTTT,CASSVRPGQGAEAFF
NA,TRBJ2-7,NA,TRBV2,14,TGTGCCAGCAGACTCCCCCCAGTATCCTACGAGCAGTACTTC,CASRLPPVSYEQYF
once,TRBJ2-5,NA,TRBV7-2,13,TGTGCCAGCAGCCCGCCGCCTTTTGAGACCCAGTACTTC,CASSPPPFETQYF
NA,TRBJ2-1,TRBD2,TRBV4-3,16,TGCGCCAGCAGCCAAGACCGGACTAGCGTGTACAATGAGCAGTTCTTC,CASSQDRTSVYNEQFF
NA,TRBJ1-4,NA,TRBV5-1,12,TGCGCCAGCGGGCAGGGGAATGAAAAACTGTTTTTT,CASGQGNEKLFF
NA,TRBJ1-1,NA,TRBV6-1,14,TGTGCCAGCAGTGAGGTTGGTTACGGCACTGAAGCTTTCTTT,CASSEVGYGTEAFF
NA,TRBJ2-3,TRBD2,TRBV5-1,16,TGCGCCAGCAGCGCACCGGGACTAGCGGGCACAGATACGCAGTATTTT,CASSAPGLAGTDTQYF
NA,TRBJ1-2,NA,TRBV6-5,13,TGTGCCAGCAACTTGTCCTTCGGACTTGGCTACACCTTC,CASNLSFGLGYTF
NA,TRBJ2-7,TRBD1,TRBV11-2,15,TGTGCCAGCAGCTTCCTAAAACAGGGGCTCTACGAGCAGTACTTC,CASSFLKQGLYEQYF
few,TRBJ2-7,NA,TRBV5-8,12,TGTGCCAGCACCAGGGTATCCTACGAGCAGTACTTC,CASTRVSYEQYF
NA,TRBJ2-3,TRBD2,TRBV13,19,TGTGCCAGCAGCATCGGACTAGCGGGAGTTTGGGAGAACACAGATACGCAGTATTTT,CASSIGLAGVWENTDTQYF
NA,TRBJ2-5,NA,TRBV4-3,13,TGCGCCAGCAGCTCAAAGCAGGCGGAGACCCAGTACTTC,CASSSKQAETQYF
NA,TRBJ2-5,NA,TRBV7-2,13,TGTGCCAGCAGCTACAGGGGGGGAGAGACCCAGTACTTC,CASSYRGGETQYF
NA,TRBJ2-3,NA,TRBV10-3,14,TGTGCCATCAGGGACACTACTAGCACAGATACGCAGTATTTT,CAIRDTTSTDTQYF
NA,TRBJ2-2,NA,TRBV7-9,12,TGTGCCAGCCGAGGCGGGACCGGGGAGCTGTTTTTT,CASRGGTGELFF
once,TRBJ2-7,TRBD1,TRBV11-2,14,TGTGCCAGCAGCTACTACAGGGGCTCCTACGAGCAGTACTTC,CASSYYRGSYEQYF
NA,TRBJ1-1,TRBD1,TRBV4-2,15,TGTGCCAGCAGCCAAGAGCTCAGGGGGGGAACTGAAGCTTTCTTT,CASSQELRGGTEAFF
NA,TRBJ2-5,TRBD1,TRBV10-3,14,TGTGCCATCAGTGGGACAGGGAACGGGGAGACCCAGTACTTC,CAISGTGNGETQYF
NA,TRBJ2-1,TRBD2,TRBV10-3,16,TGTGCCATCAGTACCCCAGGACTAGCGGGGTACAATGAGCAGTTCTTC,CAISTPGLAGYNEQFF
NA,TRBJ1-4,TRBD1,TRBV28,15,TGTGCCAGCAGTTCGCCCGGGACAGGGAATGAAAAACTGTTTTTT,CASSSPGTGNEKLFF
NA,TRBJ2-5,NA,TRBV7-9,13,TGTGCCAGCAGCTTTTCAGCGTACGAGACCCAGTACTTC,CASSFSAYETQYF
NA,TRBJ2-5,NA,TRBV14,19,TGTGCCAGCAGCAGAGACAGGCCCCGGCAGACCGGGGCGAAAGAGACCCAGTACTTC,CASSRDRPRQTGAKETQYF
few,TRBJ1-3,TRBD1,TRBV5-1,14,TGCGCCAGCAGCTTGGGGACAGGGCAAAACACCATATATTTT,CASSLGTGQNTIYF
once,TRBJ2-1,TRBD2,TRBV19,15,TGTGCCAGTACCTCGGGGACTAGCGGATACAATGAGCAGTTCTTC,CASTSGTSGYNEQFF
once,TRBJ2-7,TRBD1,TRBV11-3,14,TGTGCCAGCAGCCTAGGGGACAGATCCTACGAGCAGTACTTC,CASSLGDRSYEQYF
few,TRBJ1-1,TRBD1,TRBV7-3,13,TGTGCCAGCAGCGAGACAGGGGGCGCGGGGACTTTCTTT,CASSETGGAGTFF
NA,TRBJ2-2,NA,TRBV9,11,TGTGCCAGCACTAACACCGGGGAGCTGTTTTTT,CASTNTGELFF
once,TRBJ1-4,NA,TRBV7-9,14,TGTGCCAGCACCTCGGGGGGGGCTGGTGAAAAACTGTTTTTT,CASTSGGAGEKLFF
NA,TRBJ1-6,NA,TRBV6-6,14,TGTGCCAGCAGTTATAGTCAGGGGAACTCACCCCTCCACTTT,CASSYSQGNSPLHF
NA,TRBJ2-2,NA,TRBV9,15,TGTGCCAGCAGCGTCCAGGGGGACTTCACCGGGGAGCTGTTTTTT,CASSVQGDFTGELFF
once,TRBJ2-5,NA,TRBV29-1,14,TGCAGCGTTGCGGGGGTCCCTAGTCAAGAGACCCAGTACTTC,CSVAGVPSQETQYF
few,TRBJ1-5,NA,TRBV20-1,11,TGCAGTGCAGGGGCGTCGGGGCCCCAGCATTTT,CSAGASGPQHF
NA,TRBJ2-3,TRBD2,TRBV5-6,17,TGTGCCAGCAGCTTCCTAGCGGGGGGGCCGAAAACAGATACGCAGTATTTT,CASSFLAGGPKTDTQYF
NA,TRBJ2-2,NA,TRBV5-4,16,TGTGCCAGCAGCTTGGTGGGTAGCGGGAACACCGGGGAGCTGTTTTTT,CASSLVGSGNTGELFF
NA,TRBJ2-3,NA,TRBV10-3,12,TGTGCCATCAGTGCCCAGCGGGATACGCAGTATTTT,CAISAQRDTQYF
NA,TRBJ1-1,NA,TRBV18,14,TGTGCCAGCTCACCACCGCTTTCTGGCACTGAAGCTTTCTTT,CASSPPLSGTEAFF
NA,TRBJ2-7,NA,TRBV9,14,TGTGCCAGCAGCATCCAAGAAGGCTCCTACGAGCAGTACTTC,CASSIQEGSYEQYF
once,TRBJ2-1,NA,TRBV2,13,TGTGCCAGCAGGGTCTCGGGCTACAATGAGCAGTTCTTC,CASRVSGYNEQFF
few,TRBJ1-2,TRBD1,TRBV15,12,TGTGCCACGGCCGACAGGGGATATGGCTACACCTTC,CATADRGYGYTF
NA,TRBJ1-3,NA,TRBV4-3,14,TGCGCCAGCAGCTCTCAGGGTCGCGGAAACACCATATATTTT,CASSSQGRGNTIYF
few,TRBJ2-1,TRBD2,TRBV14,13,TGTGCCAGCAGGGCTAGCGGGAGATATGAGCAGTTCTTC,CASRASGRYEQFF